This TCR beta chain was identified during a study of control samples from healthy donors and cancer patients. The sample holds a few counts of this clone. Some clones are missing from TCRdb's copy, which holds only in-frame ones; the method was immunoSEQ multiplex PCR. The profile covers about 100,000 clones, with approximately 86% appearing a single time and over 12% taken by the ten largest. Trimming took 4 bases from V and 10 from J; bases not matched to a gene: 16. Looked up from germline, CDR1 is LNHDA and CDR2 is SQIVND (reference sequence). The CDR3 length is 17 residues. The clonotype originates from a young man in good health. The rearrangement links TRBV19 to TRBJ2-1; 10 bases match TRBD2. The sample was blood. The chain's CDR3 is CASSTNHGLAGVAEQFF. The CDR3 coding sequence is TGTGCCAGTAGTACAAATCATGGGCTAGCGGGAGTTGCCGAGCAGTTCTTC.